The 25 T cell receptor beta chains listed next were all sequenced from one sample in a study of OX40 agonist ivuxolimab in advanced cancers. Produced via immunoSEQ multiplex PCR; TCRdb's table is partial and in-frame only. The repertoire holds some 15,000 clones, with 70% to 90% as singletons. The sequencing used CD4+ or CD8+ T cells sorted from blood, collected in a trial of the OX40 agonist ivuxolimab. The receptor source for this set is an adult with an advanced solid tumor such as melanoma, head and neck, liver or kidney cancer.

The chain employs TRBV6-6 and TRBJ2-3; D tentatively reads TRBD1 or TRBD2 (7 bases each). The CDR3 contains 13 residues. Germline CDR1 MNHNY, CDR2 SVGAGI (reference sequence). Trimming shortened V by 8 bases and J by 4 bases, and 13 bases separated the two germline ends. The CDR3, as DNA: TGTGCCAGCGCAGGGGGGGATGCAGATACGCAGTATTTT. It codes for CASAGGDADTQYF.

The table lists this clone with a count of one. This chain joins TRBV11-3 and TRBJ2-7, with TRBD2 identical over 9 bases. This CDR3 contains 18 residues. The germline CDR1 and CDR2 sequences are SGHNT and YENEEA. V trimming: 0 bases; J trimming: 2 bases; junction bases outside the gene matches: 11. CDR3 in amino acids: CASSLDLGGRAFTYEQYF. The DNA for the CDR3 is TGTGCCAGCAGCTTAGATCTGGGCGGGAGGGCCTTTACCTACGAGCAGTACTTC.

V gene TRBV7-9 combines with J gene TRBJ2-2; either TRBD1 or TRBD2 may fit D (5 bases each). The germline V gene has CDR1 SEHNR and CDR2 FQNEAQ (reference sequence). The CDR3 runs to 17 residues. Trimming took off 3 bases at V and 0 bases at J, with 14 bases between the two ends. CDR3 residues: CASSFDVRGANTGELFF. For the CDR3, the DNA is TGTGCCAGCAGCTTCGACGTTAGAGGGGCGAACACCGGGGAGCTGTTTTTT.

The chain links TRBV11-3 to TRBJ2-3; the D gene is possibly TRBD1 (5 bases). There are 17 residues in the CDR3. Trimming pared 8 bases from V and 1 base from J, leaving 22 bases between. CDR1 and CDR2 (germline): SGHNT, YENEEA. This CDR3 is CASRTFTGHLRTDTQYF. The DNA of the CDR3 is TGTGCCAGCCGAACCTTTACAGGTCACCTTCGCACAGATACGCAGTATTTT.

The chain carries TRBV19 and TRBJ1-5; D gene ambiguous. Trimming took off 7 bases at V and 1 base at J, with 14 bases between the two ends. CDR3 length: 15 residues. Germline V gives CDR1 LNHDA, CDR2 SQIVND (reference sequence). CDR3 protein: CASNWADGSNQPQHF. CDR3 DNA sequence: TGTGCCAGTAACTGGGCTGACGGGAGCAATCAGCCCCAGCATTTT.

This clone is medium-sized. This chain links TRBV19 with TRBJ1-1; 8 bases agree with TRBD1. The CDR3 covers 15 residues. Per germline, CDR1 LNHDA and CDR2 SQIVND (reference sequence). After removal of 7 bases from V and 0 bases from J, the junction contained 7 bases not matched to a gene. The CDR3 protein is CASMRTGYVNTEAFF. In DNA, the CDR3 is TGTGCCAGTATGCGGACAGGGTATGTGAACACTGAAGCTTTCTTT.

The CDR3, as DNA: TGTGCCAGCAGTTTGACGCTCGGGACAGGGTACACCGGGGAGCTGTTTTTT. Translated: CASSLTLGTGYTGELFF. J is TRBJ2-2 and V is TRBV27; 9 bases align to TRBD1. The CDR3 has 17 amino acids. CDR1 is MNHEY and CDR2 is SMNVEV in the germline V gene (reference sequence). With 3 bases clipped from V and 3 bases from J, the junction kept 8 bases outside the gene matches.

The chain employs TRBV9 and TRBJ2-7, with 9 bases aligning to TRBD2. Germline CDR1 is SGDLS and CDR2 is YYNGEE. The CDR3 extends over 16 amino acids. V lost 4 bases to trimming and J lost 2 bases; unmatched junction nucleotides: 10. In DNA form, the CDR3 reads TGTGCCAGCAGCAGTTACGAGCGGGAGGACCCCTACGAGCAGTACTTC. Protein product: CASSSYEREDPYEQYF.

The CDR3 sequence: CASSLRGAPYNEQFF. The CDR3 DNA follows: TGTGCCAGCAGCTTACGGGGGGCACCATACAATGAGCAGTTCTTC. The rearrangement joins TRBV7-6 to TRBJ2-1; D is perhaps TRBD2 (7 bases). V lost 2 bases and J lost 4, with 12 bases in between. The CDR3 is made up of 15 amino acids. Germline values: CDR1 SGHVS, CDR2 FNYEAQ.

The genes are TRBV6-1 and TRBJ2-7, with D unresolved. The CDR3 is made up of 12 amino acids. Trimming shortened V by 7 bases and J by 2 bases, and 9 bases separated the two germline ends. The V gene's germline CDR1 is MNHNS and CDR2 SASEGT. This CDR3 is CASTHGAYEQYF. CDR3 sequence (DNA): TGTGCCAGCACCCATGGGGCCTACGAGCAGTACTTC.

The genes are TRBV28 and TRBJ2-7; possibly TRBD2 for D (5 bases). CDR3 length equals 16 residues. The germline V gene encodes CDR1 MDHEN and CDR2 SYDVKM. Deletions cut 1 base from V and 0 bases from J, with 13 bases between. The CDR3 DNA follows: TGTGCCAGCAGTTTATCCGGGGTGATGGGCTCCTACGAGCAGTACTTC. Protein: CASSLSGVMGSYEQYF.

The CDR3 sequence: CASSLTSGEQFF. DNA of the CDR3: TGTGCCAGCAGTTTAACTAGTGGTGAGCAGTTCTTC. This chain joins TRBV28 and TRBJ2-1; D might be TRBD2 (5 bases). V lost 2 bases, J lost 9 bases, and 8 bases lay in between. Germline V CDR1 and CDR2: MDHEN, SYDVKM. This CDR3 region has 12 residues.

The rearrangement joins TRBV13 to TRBJ2-6, with D uncertain. The V gene lost 5 bases and the J gene lost 1 base, with 12 bases spanning the gap. Germline-derived CDR1 and CDR2 are PRHDT and FYEKMQ (reference sequence). The CDR3 is 16 residues long. CDR3 sequence reads: CASSTLMGSGANVLTF. The DNA of the CDR3 is TGTGCCAGCAGCACCCTCATGGGGTCTGGGGCCAACGTCCTGACTTTC.

This clone was seen a handful of times. J is TRBJ2-1 and V is TRBV7-6; TRBD2 matches at 13 bases. The CDR3 sequence is 16 residues long. Trimming took 6 bases from V and 10 from J; bases not matched to a gene: 12. Germline V CDR1 and CDR2: SGHVS, FNYEAQ. The CDR3 sequence: CASREGTSGDLDEQFF. The CDR3 bases are TGTGCCAGCAGGGAGGGGACTAGCGGGGATCTGGACGAGCAGTTCTTC.

This chain links TRBV4-1 with TRBJ2-3, with 7 bases fitting TRBD2. Trimming removed 2 bases from V and 0 bases from J; junction bases left unmatched: 5. Germline CDR1 reads MGHRA; CDR2 reads YSYEKL. The length of the CDR3 is 16 residues. Here the CDR3 DNA reads TGCGCCAGCAGCCAAAAAACTAGCGTCAGCACAGATACGCAGTATTTT. It specifies CASSQKTSVSTDTQYF.

This clone was found once. V gene TRBV27 combines with J gene TRBJ2-1; TRBD2 agrees at 14 bases. The CDR3 spans 15 residues. From germline, CDR1 is MNHEY and CDR2 SMNVEV (reference sequence). V dropped 5 bases and J dropped 10; count of bases not matched to a gene: 7. CDR3 sequence: CASSLTSGRGGEQFF. The CDR3 DNA follows: TGTGCCAGCAGTCTGACTAGCGGGAGGGGTGGGGAGCAGTTCTTC.

As DNA, the CDR3 is TGTGCCAGCAGCCCACCAGAGACATCCTTCTATGGCTACACCTTC. Protein: CASSPPETSFYGYTF. The rearrangement joins TRBV7-9 to TRBJ1-2, with D unresolved. Germline-derived CDR1 and CDR2 are SEHNR and FQNEAQ (reference sequence). Trimming shortened V by 5 bases and J by 4 bases, and 17 bases separated the two germline ends. CDR3 length equals 15 residues.

This chain connects TRBV30 to TRBJ1-1; a possible D gene is TRBD1 (5 bases). This CDR3 has 16 amino acids. V was trimmed by 0 bases and J by 2 bases, leaving 16 bases between them. CDR1 is GTSNPN and CDR2 is SVGIG in the germline V gene (reference sequence). DNA for the CDR3: TGTGCCTGGAGTGTACGGACAACTACCCGAAACACTGAAGCTTTCTTT. Its translation: CAWSVRTTTRNTEAFF.

This clone was observed a single time. V usage is TRBV9 and J usage is TRBJ2-1, with 10 bases aligning to TRBD2. Trimming at V came to 3 bases and at J to 3 bases, leaving 15 bases not matched to a gene. Germline lookup yields CDR1 SGDLS and CDR2 YYNGEE. This CDR3 is 19 amino acids long. The CDR3 DNA reads as TGTGCCAGCAGCGGATACGGACACCTAGCGGGAGATTTCTACAATGAGCAGTTCTTC. Amino acid sequence: CASSGYGHLAGDFYNEQFF.

The V call is TRBV27, the J call TRBJ2-5, with TRBD2 identical over 13 bases. There are 15 residues in the CDR3. Trimming took 6 bases from V and 5 from J; bases not matched to a gene: 6. Germline CDR1 is MNHEY and CDR2 is SMNVEV (reference sequence). CDR3 bases: TGTGCCAGCAGGGGGACTAGCGGGATCTGGGAGACCCAGTACTTC. Residues: CASRGTSGIWETQYF.

V usage is TRBV10-3 and J usage is TRBJ2-3, with TRBD1 as a possible D gene (6 bases). The germline gives CDR1 ENHRY, CDR2 SYGVKD. Trimming stripped 3 bases from V and 1 base from J, with 14 bases between. This CDR3 has 16 residues. For the CDR3, the DNA is TGTGCCATCAGTGAACAGGGTAAGCGTGGCACAGATACGCAGTATTTT. As protein: CAISEQGKRGTDTQYF.

The table lists this clone with a count of one. J is TRBJ1-2 and V is TRBV2; a weak D match, TRBD1 (6 bases). Germline loops: CDR1 SNHLY, CDR2 FYNNEI. Trimming took off 6 bases at V and 8 bases at J, with 22 bases between the two ends. The CDR3 covers 15 residues. This CDR3 reads CASSINDRDIRGYTF. In DNA, the CDR3 is TGTGCCAGCAGCATAAACGACCGGGACATCCGCGGCTACACCTTC.

This chain joins TRBV30 and TRBJ1-1; D perhaps matches TRBD1 (5 bases). CDR3 length: 13 residues. CDR1 and CDR2 from the germline V gene are GTSNPN and SVGIG (reference sequence). Trimming shortened V by 8 bases and J by 3 bases, and 16 bases separated the two germline ends. The CDR3 region is CAQWGGSDTEAFF. CDR3 in DNA: TGTGCCCAGTGGGGGGGAAGTGACACTGAAGCTTTCTTT.

The chain links TRBV7-9 to TRBJ1-2; D is unclear. The germline gives CDR1 SEHNR, CDR2 FQNEAQ (reference sequence). This CDR3 spans 13 amino acids. V was shortened by 5 bases and J by 8 bases, with 15 bases between the two germline ends. CDR3 bases: TGTGCCAGCAGCCCTGATGGGGTGTGGGGCTACACCTTC. This encodes CASSPDGVWGYTF.

This sequence joins TRBV9 and TRBJ2-6; perhaps TRBD1 as D (6 bases). The CDR3 runs to 19 residues. Germline V CDR1 and CDR2: SGDLS, YYNGEE. Trimming stripped 4 bases from V and 1 base from J, with 21 bases between. The CDR3 reads CASSPRTVRMWSGANVLTF. The DNA of the CDR3 is TGTGCCAGCAGCCCACGGACAGTCAGAATGTGGTCTGGGGCCAACGTCCTGACTTTC.